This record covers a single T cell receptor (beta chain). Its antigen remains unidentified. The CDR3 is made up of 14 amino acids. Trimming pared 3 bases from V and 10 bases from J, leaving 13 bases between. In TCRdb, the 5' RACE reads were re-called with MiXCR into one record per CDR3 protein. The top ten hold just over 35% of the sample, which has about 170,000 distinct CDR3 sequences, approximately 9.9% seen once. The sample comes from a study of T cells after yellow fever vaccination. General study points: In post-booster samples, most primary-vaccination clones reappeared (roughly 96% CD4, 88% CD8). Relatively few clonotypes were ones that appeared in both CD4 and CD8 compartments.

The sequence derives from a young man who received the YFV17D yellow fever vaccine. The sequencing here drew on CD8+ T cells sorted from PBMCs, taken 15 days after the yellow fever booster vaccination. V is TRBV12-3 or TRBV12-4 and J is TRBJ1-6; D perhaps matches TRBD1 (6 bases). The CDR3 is CASSFLQGVSPLHF. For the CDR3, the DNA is TGTGCCAGCAGTTTCTTACAGGGAGTGTCACCCCTCCACTTT.